The present T cell receptor (beta chain) was sequenced within a study of molecular identifiers for immune sequencing clone quantification. Overall study results and limits: Sizes of clones that are highly expanded could be underestimated (if identical TCR molecules share a barcode).

The authors gated naive CD8 T cells as CD8+CD4-CCR7+CD45RA+ for sorting. This clonotype was recorded at least ten times. The antigen is unknown. Each CDR3 protein gets one entry after TCRdb re-called the PCR reads with MiXCR. The table records about 640,000 distinct CDR3 sequences, just under 20% of them present only once. This TCR came from a human donor in good health. Some libraries in this study had Jurkat cell RNA spiked in. The specimen was naive CD8+ T cells from blood, with Jurkat cell RNA spiked in. As to subset: FACS-sorted CD8+CD4-CCR7+CD45RA+ naive T cells.

The CDR3 loop is CASSLTGTLNNEQFF. Here the CDR3 DNA reads TGTGCCAGCTCACTCACAGGGACCCTTAACAATGAGCAGTTCTTC. The rearrangement joins TRBV27 to TRBJ2-1; D possibly corresponds to TRBD1 (6 bases). The CDR3 runs 15 residues. Trimming pared 8 bases from V and 5 bases from J, leaving 19 bases between. CDR1 and CDR2 from the germline V gene are MNHEY and SMNVEV (reference sequence).